The source of this T cell receptor beta chain is a study of breast tumors, draining lymph nodes, adjacent tissues. Trimming stripped 4 bases from V and 8 bases from J, with 13 bases between. Germline values: CDR1 SGHDN, CDR2 FVKESK. This CDR3 region has 13 residues. This clonotype was counted at least ten times. The lymph nodes were axillary draining lymph nodes from breast cancer patients. One entry per CDR3 protein, called by TCRdb with MiXCR from the multiplex PCR reads. Among about 270,000 distinct CDR3 sequences listed, 30% to 35% were seen once. The receptor's source is a female donor with breast cancer. Some clones in this sample may be carry-over from other donors' samples. Sample: axillary lymph node tissue. The genes are TRBV14 and TRBJ2-3, with D possibly being TRBD2 (6 bases). Here the CDR3 reads CASSRLTSPTQYF. The CDR3 bases are TGTGCCAGCAGCCGATTGACTAGTCCTACGCAGTATTTT.